The sequence of this T cell receptor (beta chain) was determined in a study of T cell changes during pregnancy in multiple sclerosis. Here immunoSEQ multiplex PCR was the method, and the copy in TCRdb shows in-frame clones only, minus some. The sample consists of approximately 23,000 clones, about 90% of them appearing once. The material sequenced was CD4+ T cells from peripheral blood mononuclear cells, taken in the third trimester of pregnancy. The receptor was isolated from a female donor in good health, enrolled as a control in a pregnancy study.

CDR3 in DNA: TGTGCCAGCAGCTGGGGGACAGGGCGAAATGAAAAACTGTTTTTT. The encoded protein is CASSWGTGRNEKLFF. The chain uses TRBV5-6 and TRBJ1-4; TRBD1 matches 9 bases. CDR3 length: 15 residues. Per the germline V gene, CDR1 is SGHDT and CDR2 is YYEEEE. The J segment lost 5 bases and the V segment lost 3 bases, leaving 5 bases of the junction unmatched.